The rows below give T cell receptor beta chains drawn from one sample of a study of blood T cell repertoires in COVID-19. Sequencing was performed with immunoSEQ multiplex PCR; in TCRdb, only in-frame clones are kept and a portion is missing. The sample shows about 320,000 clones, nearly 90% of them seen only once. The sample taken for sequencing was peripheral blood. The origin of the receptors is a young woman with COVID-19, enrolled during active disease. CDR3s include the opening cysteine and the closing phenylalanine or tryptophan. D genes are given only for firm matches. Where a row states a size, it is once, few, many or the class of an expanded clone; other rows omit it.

CDR3nt: TGTGCCAGCAGCCCGTTCACTAGCGGGGGGGCTGCAGATACGCAGTATTTT
CDR3aa: CASSPFTSGGAADTQYF
d_gene: TRBD2
v_gene: TRBV3-1/TRBV3-2
j_gene: TRBJ2-3
abundance: -

CDR3nt: TGTGCCAGCAGCCAACAAATCACGCAGTATTTT
CDR3aa: CASSQQITQYF
d_gene: -
v_gene: TRBV7-2
j_gene: TRBJ2-3
abundance: -

CDR3nt: TGCGCCAGCAGCCAAGTTGGGCGGGATGGCTACACCTTC
CDR3aa: CASSQVGRDGYTF
d_gene: -
v_gene: TRBV4-1
j_gene: TRBJ1-2
abundance: -

CDR3nt: TGTGCCACCAGTGACCCCAGGGTTAGCGAGACCCAGTACTTC
CDR3aa: CATSDPRVSETQYF
d_gene: -
v_gene: TRBV24-1
j_gene: TRBJ2-5
abundance: -

CDR3nt: TGTGCCAGCAGTTACCCTCTTACAGGGGGCTGGACTGAAGCTTTCTTT
CDR3aa: CASSYPLTGGWTEAFF
d_gene: TRBD1
v_gene: TRBV6-6
j_gene: TRBJ1-1
abundance: few

CDR3nt: TGCGCCAGCGCCGGGGGGCTAGAGGGAACGCAGTATTTT
CDR3aa: CASAGGLEGTQYF
d_gene: -
v_gene: TRBV5-1
j_gene: TRBJ2-3
abundance: -

CDR3nt: TGCGCCAGCAGCCGACAAACAGGGACCTCTGGAAACACCATATATTTT
CDR3aa: CASSRQTGTSGNTIYF
d_gene: -
v_gene: TRBV4-1
j_gene: TRBJ1-3
abundance: -

CDR3nt: TGTGCCAGCTCACCAGGGAGGGGTGAGCAGTTCTTC
CDR3aa: CASSPGRGEQFF
d_gene: TRBD2
v_gene: TRBV18
j_gene: TRBJ2-1
abundance: -

CDR3nt: TGTGCCAGCAGTGACGATTTGACGGGGGATTACAATGAGCAGTTCTTC
CDR3aa: CASSDDLTGDYNEQFF
d_gene: -
v_gene: TRBV25-1
j_gene: TRBJ2-1
abundance: -

CDR3nt: TGTGCCAGCAGATGGACTAGCGGGGGGCCCGGTGAGCAGTTCTTC
CDR3aa: CASRWTSGGPGEQFF
d_gene: TRBD2
v_gene: TRBV2
j_gene: TRBJ2-1
abundance: -

CDR3nt: TGTGCCATCCAACAGGGTGGAAATGAAAAACTGTTTTTT
CDR3aa: CAIQQGGNEKLFF
d_gene: -
v_gene: TRBV12-3/TRBV12-4
j_gene: TRBJ1-4
abundance: -

CDR3nt: TGTGCCACCAACGGGGACAGGGGACCTAGCCAGAGGTCACCCCTCCACTTT
CDR3aa: CATNGDRGPSQRSPLHF
d_gene: TRBD1
v_gene: TRBV15
j_gene: TRBJ1-6
abundance: -

CDR3nt: TGTGCCAGTAGCCAGGGGAAGGCCTACGAGCAGTACTTC
CDR3aa: CASSQGKAYEQYF
d_gene: -
v_gene: TRBV19
j_gene: TRBJ2-7
abundance: once

CDR3nt: TGTGCCATCAGTGCCTCAGGGGACACTGAAGCTTTCTTT
CDR3aa: CAISASGDTEAFF
d_gene: -
v_gene: TRBV10-3
j_gene: TRBJ1-1
abundance: -

CDR3nt: TGTGCCAGCAGTTTCCAGTTTTCACCCCTCCACTTT
CDR3aa: CASSFQFSPLHF
d_gene: -
v_gene: TRBV12-3/TRBV12-4
j_gene: TRBJ1-6
abundance: once

CDR3nt: TGCGCCAGCAGAACGGACAGGCCCTGGGGCTACACCTTC
CDR3aa: CASRTDRPWGYTF
d_gene: TRBD1
v_gene: TRBV5-1
j_gene: TRBJ1-2
abundance: -

CDR3nt: TGTGCCAGCAGCATAACCAGAATACGGAGCTCCTACAATGAGCAGTTCTTC
CDR3aa: CASSITRIRSSYNEQFF
d_gene: -
v_gene: TRBV21-1
j_gene: TRBJ2-1
abundance: -

CDR3nt: TGTGCCAGCAGCAGCCCACCGAACACTGAAGCTTTCTTT
CDR3aa: CASSSPPNTEAFF
d_gene: -
v_gene: TRBV7-9
j_gene: TRBJ1-1
abundance: -

CDR3nt: TGCGCCAGCAGCCACCCACAGGGGGTAGGAGATGGCTACACCTTC
CDR3aa: CASSHPQGVGDGYTF
d_gene: TRBD1
v_gene: TRBV4-1
j_gene: TRBJ1-2
abundance: -

CDR3nt: TGTGCCAGCAGCGCCGGGACAGGGACCTACGAGCAGTACTTC
CDR3aa: CASSAGTGTYEQYF
d_gene: TRBD1
v_gene: TRBV7-9
j_gene: TRBJ2-7
abundance: -

CDR3nt: TGTGCCAGCAGCTTACTTGTCTACGAGCAGTACTTC
CDR3aa: CASSLLVYEQYF
d_gene: -
v_gene: TRBV7-2
j_gene: TRBJ2-7
abundance: -

CDR3nt: TGTGCCAGCAGCTCTTTCGACAGGGCTGCGGGGACCCAGTACTTC
CDR3aa: CASSSFDRAAGTQYF
d_gene: TRBD1
v_gene: TRBV7-9
j_gene: TRBJ2-5
abundance: -

CDR3nt: TGTGCCAGCAGCCGGGGACAAGGCAATCAGCCCCAGCATTTT
CDR3aa: CASSRGQGNQPQHF
d_gene: -
v_gene: TRBV11-2
j_gene: TRBJ1-5
abundance: -

CDR3nt: TGTGCCAACAGTCTCCAGGGGGCGGGAGGCTACACCTTC
CDR3aa: CANSLQGAGGYTF
d_gene: TRBD1
v_gene: TRBV27
j_gene: TRBJ1-2
abundance: -

CDR3nt: TGTGCCAGCAGCTTAGGAGGGCAGGGGGCTCAGCCCCAGCATTTT
CDR3aa: CASSLGGQGAQPQHF
d_gene: TRBD1
v_gene: TRBV7-9
j_gene: TRBJ1-5
abundance: -

CDR3nt: TGTGCCAGCAGTTACGACAGGGCCTACGAGCAGTACTTC
CDR3aa: CASSYDRAYEQYF
d_gene: TRBD1
v_gene: TRBV6-5
j_gene: TRBJ2-7
abundance: once

CDR3nt: TGCGCCAGCAGCCCGGGACTAGGGGAGACCCAGTACTTC
CDR3aa: CASSPGLGETQYF
d_gene: TRBD2
v_gene: TRBV5-1
j_gene: TRBJ2-5
abundance: -

CDR3nt: TGCGCCAGCAGCTTGGAACAGGGGAAGGCCGGGGAGCTGTTTTTT
CDR3aa: CASSLEQGKAGELFF
d_gene: TRBD1
v_gene: TRBV5-1
j_gene: TRBJ2-2
abundance: -

CDR3nt: TGCGCCAGCAGCCCCGTCACAGGTTTGAGGACTAATGAAAAACTGTTTTTT
CDR3aa: CASSPVTGLRTNEKLFF
d_gene: -
v_gene: TRBV5-1
j_gene: TRBJ1-4
abundance: -

CDR3nt: TGTGCCATCGGGACAGGGAAAAGGGACGAGCAGTACTTC
CDR3aa: CAIGTGKRDEQYF
d_gene: TRBD1
v_gene: TRBV10-3
j_gene: TRBJ2-7
abundance: -

CDR3nt: TGTGCCAGCAGCTTACTCGCGGGGGGCAATGAGCAGTTCTTC
CDR3aa: CASSLLAGGNEQFF
d_gene: TRBD2
v_gene: TRBV5-6
j_gene: TRBJ2-1
abundance: -

CDR3nt: TGCGCCAGCAGCCCTCGAATAACTGGGGAGCTGTTTTTT
CDR3aa: CASSPRITGELFF
d_gene: -
v_gene: TRBV4-1
j_gene: TRBJ2-2
abundance: -

CDR3nt: TGTGCCAGCAGCTTGGTGTTCGTGACAGACTATGGCTACACCTTC
CDR3aa: CASSLVFVTDYGYTF
d_gene: -
v_gene: TRBV5-5
j_gene: TRBJ1-2
abundance: -

CDR3nt: TGTGCCACCAGCAGAGATAAACAGGGGGCGAACGAGCAGTACTTC
CDR3aa: CATSRDKQGANEQYF
d_gene: TRBD1
v_gene: TRBV15
j_gene: TRBJ2-7
abundance: -

CDR3nt: TGTGCCAGCAGTCAGGGGAATGAGCAGTTCTTC
CDR3aa: CASSQGNEQFF
d_gene: -
v_gene: TRBV13
j_gene: TRBJ2-1
abundance: -

CDR3nt: TGTGCCAGCAGCCTTGACAGGGGGGACGGCTACACCTTC
CDR3aa: CASSLDRGDGYTF
d_gene: TRBD1
v_gene: TRBV13
j_gene: TRBJ1-2
abundance: once

CDR3nt: TGTGCCAGCAGCCCCCGACAGCTAAGCAAACTGTTTTTT
CDR3aa: CASSPRQLSKLFF
d_gene: -
v_gene: TRBV3-1/TRBV3-2
j_gene: TRBJ1-4
abundance: few